A selection of T cell receptor beta chains follows, all from one sample in a study of CD8 T cells in ankylosing spondylitis. MiXCR, run by TCRdb on the 5' RACE reads, gives a single entry per CDR3 protein. The sample holds roughly 230,000 distinct CDR3 sequences; about a sixth are singletons and the top ten take roughly 34%. Sequenced input: blood, either unsorted or a sorted T cell fraction (not recorded which). The receptors were gathered from a male donor with ankylosing spondylitis or in good health (not recorded which). The CDR3 runs from the conserved cysteine through the conserved F or W. Each record gives: V gene, clone size, J gene, D gene, CDR3 length, CDR3 protein. D genes are given only for firm matches. The size field is filled for only some rows; it gives once, few, many or a size class.

v_call: TRBV27
clone_size: -
j_call: TRBJ1-1
d_call: TRBD1
cdr3_length: 13
cdr3_aa: CASSLTGGGGAFF

v_call: TRBV5-1
clone_size: many
j_call: TRBJ2-1
d_call: -
cdr3_length: 16
cdr3_aa: CASSLVGVGTRPEQFF

v_call: TRBV21-1
clone_size: few
j_call: TRBJ2-5
d_call: -
cdr3_length: 20
cdr3_aa: CASSKGWAGTSVFDQETQYF

v_call: TRBV4-3
clone_size: many
j_call: TRBJ2-2
d_call: -
cdr3_length: 16
cdr3_aa: CASSQDRLTNTGELFF

v_call: TRBV7-3
clone_size: few
j_call: TRBJ2-3
d_call: -
cdr3_length: 14
cdr3_aa: CASSLGTFTDTQYF

v_call: TRBV7-9
clone_size: -
j_call: TRBJ2-2
d_call: -
cdr3_length: 14
cdr3_aa: CASSPPTESGELFF

v_call: TRBV5-1
clone_size: many
j_call: TRBJ1-1
d_call: -
cdr3_length: 14
cdr3_aa: CASSLDSQNTEAFF

v_call: TRBV29-1
clone_size: -
j_call: TRBJ2-1
d_call: -
cdr3_length: 11
cdr3_aa: CSVPGASEQFF

v_call: TRBV20-1
clone_size: once
j_call: TRBJ1-5
d_call: TRBD1
cdr3_length: 15
cdr3_aa: CSARVPQGDGQPQHF

v_call: TRBV4-3
clone_size: many
j_call: TRBJ2-1
d_call: TRBD1
cdr3_length: 14
cdr3_aa: CASSQDRGYNEQFF

v_call: TRBV6-5
clone_size: -
j_call: TRBJ2-1
d_call: TRBD2
cdr3_length: 15
cdr3_aa: CASSYEREAYNEQFF

v_call: TRBV9
clone_size: few
j_call: TRBJ2-2
d_call: TRBD2
cdr3_length: 16
cdr3_aa: CASSASSGTNTGELFF

v_call: TRBV5-1
clone_size: -
j_call: TRBJ2-7
d_call: -
cdr3_length: 15
cdr3_aa: CASSPLINPQGEQYF

v_call: TRBV7-2
clone_size: few
j_call: TRBJ2-3
d_call: TRBD2
cdr3_length: 16
cdr3_aa: CASSLGTSGSPDTQYF

v_call: TRBV25-1
clone_size: few
j_call: TRBJ2-3
d_call: -
cdr3_length: 11
cdr3_aa: CASALADTQYF

v_call: TRBV11-2
clone_size: -
j_call: TRBJ2-1
d_call: TRBD2
cdr3_length: 17
cdr3_aa: CASSLGHRTSGNHEQFF

v_call: TRBV11-3
clone_size: -
j_call: TRBJ2-7
d_call: TRBD1
cdr3_length: 14
cdr3_aa: CASSPGTGYYEQYF

v_call: TRBV4-1
clone_size: -
j_call: TRBJ1-4
d_call: TRBD1
cdr3_length: 17
cdr3_aa: CASSQDAGGGPNEKLFF

v_call: TRBV15
clone_size: -
j_call: TRBJ1-4
d_call: -
cdr3_length: 14
cdr3_aa: CATSRGDSGEKLFF

v_call: TRBV20-1
clone_size: once
j_call: TRBJ2-1
d_call: -
cdr3_length: 14
cdr3_aa: CSAFSGSSYNEQFF

v_call: TRBV7-9
clone_size: -
j_call: TRBJ1-1
d_call: -
cdr3_length: 13
cdr3_aa: CASSPALNTEAFF

v_call: TRBV4-1
clone_size: -
j_call: TRBJ2-2
d_call: TRBD1
cdr3_length: 18
cdr3_aa: CASSQPGQGRVDTGELFF

v_call: TRBV11-1
clone_size: few
j_call: TRBJ2-1
d_call: TRBD2
cdr3_length: 18
cdr3_aa: CASSPAKGLAISYNEQFF

v_call: TRBV11-2
clone_size: -
j_call: TRBJ1-1
d_call: -
cdr3_length: 18
cdr3_aa: CASSLDPIGRGKNTEAFF

v_call: TRBV3-1
clone_size: few
j_call: TRBJ2-7
d_call: -
cdr3_length: 15
cdr3_aa: CASSQGQQVSYEQYF

v_call: TRBV10-3
clone_size: -
j_call: TRBJ2-1
d_call: TRBD2
cdr3_length: 15
cdr3_aa: CAIRPSGEDYNEQFF

v_call: TRBV5-1
clone_size: -
j_call: TRBJ2-7
d_call: TRBD2
cdr3_length: 16
cdr3_aa: CASSLPSGSLNYEQYF

v_call: TRBV12-3/TRBV12-4
clone_size: few
j_call: TRBJ2-7
d_call: -
cdr3_length: 14
cdr3_aa: CASMGPYLSYEQYF

v_call: TRBV25-1
clone_size: few
j_call: TRBJ2-7
d_call: -
cdr3_length: 13
cdr3_aa: CASSASGTPEQYF

v_call: TRBV7-6
clone_size: few
j_call: TRBJ2-2
d_call: TRBD2
cdr3_length: 19
cdr3_aa: CASSSRLAGDLGNTGELFF

v_call: TRBV6-1
clone_size: few
j_call: TRBJ2-2
d_call: -
cdr3_length: 13
cdr3_aa: CASSSDYSGELFF

v_call: TRBV7-7
clone_size: few
j_call: TRBJ2-1
d_call: TRBD1
cdr3_length: 14
cdr3_aa: CASSRAGGYDEQFF

v_call: TRBV20-1
clone_size: -
j_call: TRBJ2-2
d_call: -
cdr3_length: 13
cdr3_aa: CSASSGNTGELFF

v_call: TRBV2
clone_size: few
j_call: TRBJ1-5
d_call: -
cdr3_length: 14
cdr3_aa: CASTQGDSNQPQHF

v_call: TRBV10-3
clone_size: -
j_call: TRBJ1-5
d_call: -
cdr3_length: 13
cdr3_aa: CAISGSDNQPQHF

v_call: TRBV27
clone_size: -
j_call: TRBJ1-4
d_call: -
cdr3_length: 15
cdr3_aa: CASSLSLQGGEKLFF

v_call: TRBV4-2
clone_size: many
j_call: TRBJ2-1
d_call: -
cdr3_length: 16
cdr3_aa: CASSHTQLVSYNEQFF

v_call: TRBV5-6
clone_size: few
j_call: TRBJ2-4
d_call: -
cdr3_length: 14
cdr3_aa: CASSLAWQEDIQYF

v_call: TRBV27
clone_size: few
j_call: TRBJ2-1
d_call: -
cdr3_length: 11
cdr3_aa: CASSPPPRQFF

v_call: TRBV4-1
clone_size: few
j_call: TRBJ2-2
d_call: -
cdr3_length: 15
cdr3_aa: CASSQVGPNTGELFF

v_call: TRBV12-3/TRBV12-4
clone_size: many
j_call: TRBJ2-3
d_call: -
cdr3_length: 16
cdr3_aa: CASSPAGRDTTDTQYF

v_call: TRBV4-1
clone_size: -
j_call: TRBJ2-1
d_call: TRBD2
cdr3_length: 19
cdr3_aa: CASSQAGLAGGPDYNEQFF